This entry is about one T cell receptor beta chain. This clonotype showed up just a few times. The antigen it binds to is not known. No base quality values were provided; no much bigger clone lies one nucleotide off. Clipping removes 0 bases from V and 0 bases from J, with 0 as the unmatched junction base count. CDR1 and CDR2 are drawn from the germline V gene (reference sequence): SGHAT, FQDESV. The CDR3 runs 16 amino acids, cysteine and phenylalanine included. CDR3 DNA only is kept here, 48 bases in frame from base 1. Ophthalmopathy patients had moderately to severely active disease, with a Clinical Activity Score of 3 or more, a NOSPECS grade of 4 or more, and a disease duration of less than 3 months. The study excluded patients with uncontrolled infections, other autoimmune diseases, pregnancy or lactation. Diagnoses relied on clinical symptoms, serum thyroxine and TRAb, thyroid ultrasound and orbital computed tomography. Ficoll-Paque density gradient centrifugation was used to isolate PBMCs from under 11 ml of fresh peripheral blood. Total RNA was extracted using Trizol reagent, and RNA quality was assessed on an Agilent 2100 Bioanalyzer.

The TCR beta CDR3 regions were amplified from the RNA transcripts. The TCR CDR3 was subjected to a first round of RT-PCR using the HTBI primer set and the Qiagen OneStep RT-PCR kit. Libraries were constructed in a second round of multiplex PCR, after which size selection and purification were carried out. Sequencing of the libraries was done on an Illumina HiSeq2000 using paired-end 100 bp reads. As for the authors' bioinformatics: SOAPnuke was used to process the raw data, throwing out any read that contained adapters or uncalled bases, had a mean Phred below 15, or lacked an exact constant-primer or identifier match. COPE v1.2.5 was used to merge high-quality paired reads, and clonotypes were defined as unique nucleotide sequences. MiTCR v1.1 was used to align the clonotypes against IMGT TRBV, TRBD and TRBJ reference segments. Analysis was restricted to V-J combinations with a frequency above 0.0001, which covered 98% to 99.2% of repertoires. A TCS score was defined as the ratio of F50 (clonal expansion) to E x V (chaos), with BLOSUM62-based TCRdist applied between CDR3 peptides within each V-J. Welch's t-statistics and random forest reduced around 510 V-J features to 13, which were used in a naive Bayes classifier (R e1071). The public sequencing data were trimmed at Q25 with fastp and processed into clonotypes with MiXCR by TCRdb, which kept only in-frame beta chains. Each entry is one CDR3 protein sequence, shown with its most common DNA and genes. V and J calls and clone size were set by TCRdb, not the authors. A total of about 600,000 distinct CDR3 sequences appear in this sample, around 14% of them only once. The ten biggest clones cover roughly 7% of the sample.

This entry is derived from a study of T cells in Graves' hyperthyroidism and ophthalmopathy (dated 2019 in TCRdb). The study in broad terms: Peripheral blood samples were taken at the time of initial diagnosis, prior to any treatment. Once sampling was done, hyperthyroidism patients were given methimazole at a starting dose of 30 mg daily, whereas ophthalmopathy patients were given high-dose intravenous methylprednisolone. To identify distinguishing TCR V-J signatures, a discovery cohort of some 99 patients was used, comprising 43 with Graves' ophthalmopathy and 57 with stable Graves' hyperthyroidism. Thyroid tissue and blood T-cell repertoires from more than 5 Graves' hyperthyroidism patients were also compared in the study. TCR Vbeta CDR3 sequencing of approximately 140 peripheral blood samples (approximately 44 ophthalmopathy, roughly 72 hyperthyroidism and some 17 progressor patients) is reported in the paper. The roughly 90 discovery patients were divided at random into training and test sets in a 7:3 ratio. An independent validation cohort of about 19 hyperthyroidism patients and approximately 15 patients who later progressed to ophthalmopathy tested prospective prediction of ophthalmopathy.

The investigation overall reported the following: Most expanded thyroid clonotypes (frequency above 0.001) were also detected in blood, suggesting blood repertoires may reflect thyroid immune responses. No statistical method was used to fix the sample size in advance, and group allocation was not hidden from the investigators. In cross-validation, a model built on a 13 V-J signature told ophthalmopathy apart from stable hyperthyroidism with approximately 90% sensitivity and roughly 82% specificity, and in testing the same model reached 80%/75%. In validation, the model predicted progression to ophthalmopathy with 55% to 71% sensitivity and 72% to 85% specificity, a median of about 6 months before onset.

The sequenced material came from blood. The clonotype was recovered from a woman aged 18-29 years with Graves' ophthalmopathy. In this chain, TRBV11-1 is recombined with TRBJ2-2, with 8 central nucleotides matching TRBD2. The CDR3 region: CASSLASGANTGELFF. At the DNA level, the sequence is TGTGCCAGCAGCTTAGCTAGCGGGGCGAACACCGGGGAGCTGTTTTTT.